Below, 27 T cell receptor beta chains from the same sample are listed, as sequenced in a study of vaccination and CD4 T cells after COVID-19. TCRdb reprocessed the PCR reads via MiXCR and lists one record per CDR3 protein. The sample includes about 14,000 distinct CDR3 sequences, roughly three quarters seen only once; the top ten take 1.1%. The material sequenced was CD4+ T cells from blood, taken after SARS-CoV-2 vaccination. All receptors derive from a human donor who had recovered from COVID-19.

The gene calls are TRBV2 and TRBJ2-1; 11 nucleotides agree with TRBD2. CDR1 SNHLY and CDR2 FYNNEI come from the germline V gene. The CDR3 sequence is 16 residues long. The ends lost 0 bases at V and 6 bases at J; junction bases unmatched: 4. This CDR3 is CASSEAYLAGGNEQFF. CDR3 nucleotides: TGTGCCAGCAGTGAAGCATACCTAGCGGGAGGCAATGAGCAGTTCTTC. Complete variable domain (other parts from reference TRBV2 and TRBJ2-1): EPEVTQTPSHQVTQMGQEVILRCVPISNHLYFYWYRQILGQKVEFLVSFYNNEISEKSEIFDDQFSVERPDGSNFTLKIRSTKLEDSAMYFCASSEAYLAGGNEQFFGPGTRLTVL.

This clonotype was observed a handful of times. The CDR3 DNA sequence: TGCGCCAGCAGTTCTACTAGCGGGAGGAACACCGGGGAGCTGTTTTTT. As protein: CASSSTSGRNTGELFF. The chain recombines TRBV10-1 with TRBJ2-2; 11 bases are a match to TRBD2. CDR1 WNHNN and CDR2 SYGVQD come from the germline V gene (reference sequence). After removal of 5 bases from V and 1 base from J, the junction contained 3 bases not matched to a gene. The CDR3 runs 16 residues.

V usage is TRBV20-1 and J usage is TRBJ1-6; D remains ambiguous. CDR1 and CDR2 (germline): DFQATT, SNEGSKA (reference sequence). This CDR3 region has 15 residues. Trimming cost V 3 bases and J 10 bases, with 19 bases left between them. The CDR3, as DNA: TGCAGTGCTAGGGGTGGTGGAGGACTAGGCTCACCCCTCCACTTT. Translated: CSARGGGGLGSPLHF.

CDR3 sequence reads: CSVGGSESTTYEQYF. DNA of the CDR3: TGCAGTGTAGGAGGTTCAGAATCCACTACCTACGAGCAGTACTTC. The chain carries TRBV20-1 and TRBJ2-7; TRBD2 might be the D (5 bases). The CDR3 contains 15 residues. The germline V gene has CDR1 DFQATT and CDR2 SNEGSKA (reference sequence). Trimming left V 7 bases short and J 2 bases short, with 21 bases between.

The V call is TRBV2, the J call TRBJ2-7; weak D call: TRBD2 (5 bases). Trimming took off 7 bases at V and 0 bases at J, with 7 bases between the two ends. Per germline, CDR1 SNHLY and CDR2 FYNNEI. This CDR3 contains 12 residues. The CDR3 DNA follows: TGTGCCAGCAATCGGGGCTCCTACGAGCAGTACTTC. Encoded protein: CASNRGSYEQYF.

J is TRBJ1-1 and V is TRBV6-1; D gene unclear. CDR3 length equals 12 residues. The germline V gene encodes CDR1 MNHNS and CDR2 SASEGT. V was cut by 6 bases and J by 7 bases, with 12 bases left in between. The CDR3 spells CASSRTGFEAFF. CDR3 sequence (DNA): TGTGCCAGCAGCCGAACGGGATTTGAAGCTTTCTTT.

The gene calls are TRBV12-3 or TRBV12-4 and TRBJ1-1, with a tentative D call TRBD1 (6 bases). The CDR3 spans 14 residues. The V end lost 4 bases, the J end lost 1 base, and 10 bases lay between the germline ends. The CDR3 is CASSSGQQNTEAFF. CDR3 sequence (DNA): TGTGCCAGCAGTTCCGGACAGCAGAACACTGAAGCTTTCTTT.

The CDR3 is CASNLQGTPYEQYF. As DNA, the CDR3 is TGTGCCAGCAACCTACAGGGAACCCCCTACGAGCAGTACTTC. The chain links TRBV2 to TRBJ2-7; TRBD1 might be the D (6 bases). The CDR3 runs to 14 residues. V dropped 7 bases and J dropped 2 bases, with 15 bases sitting between them. Germline values: CDR1 SNHLY, CDR2 FYNNEI. Looking up the rest from reference TRBV2 and TRBJ2-7 gives the full variable domain: EPEVTQTPSHQVTQMGQEVILRCVPISNHLYFYWYRQILGQKVEFLVSFYNNEISEKSEIFDDQFSVERPDGSNFTLKIRSTKLEDSAMYFCASNLQGTPYEQYFGPGTRLTVT.

This clonotype was detected only a few times. The chain has TRBV20-1 and TRBJ1-1, with a possible D match to TRBD1 (5 bases). The CDR3 loop spans 14 amino acids. V was shortened by 7 bases and J by 6 bases, with 21 bases between the two germline ends. Germline-derived CDR1 and CDR2 are DFQATT and SNEGSKA (reference sequence). CDR3 nucleotides: TGCAGTGTACCAGTAACAAACGGGGACGCTGAAGCTTTCTTT. Residues: CSVPVTNGDAEAFF.

The chain is built from TRBV7-9 and TRBJ2-5; D unclear. CDR1 SEHNR and CDR2 FQNEAQ come from the germline V gene (reference sequence). Trimming took off 1 base at V and 4 bases at J, with 13 bases between the two ends. The CDR3 length is 15 residues. CDR3 DNA sequence: TGTGCCAGCAGCTTAGAGGCAGGCCCCCCAGAGACCCAGTACTTC. It specifies CASSLEAGPPETQYF.

The genes are TRBV30 and TRBJ2-7, with 7 bases that match TRBD2. Per germline, CDR1 GTSNPN and CDR2 SVGIG (reference sequence). Trimming at V came to 2 bases and at J to 2 bases, leaving 9 bases not matched to a gene. This CDR3 spans 15 amino acids. DNA for the CDR3: TGTGCCTGGAGTCCCGGGGGAGGGGACCCCTACGAGCAGTACTTC. It specifies CAWSPGGGDPYEQYF.

The chain joins TRBV28 to TRBJ1-5; D is unclear. The germline V gene has CDR1 MDHEN and CDR2 SYDVKM. This CDR3 is 12 amino acids long. Trimming pared 6 bases from V and 2 bases from J, leaving 5 bases between. CDR3 in DNA: TGTGCCAGCAGGGTCGGCAATCAGCCCCAGCATTTT. Protein sequence: CASRVGNQPQHF.

The rearrangement uses TRBV28 and TRBJ2-7; TRBD1 agrees at 9 bases. Germline lookup yields CDR1 MDHEN and CDR2 SYDVKM. The junction had 6 bases not matched to a gene; V was cut back by 8 bases and J by 4 bases. This CDR3 is built from 13 residues. CDR3: CASGTGNTYEQYF. The DNA of the CDR3 is TGTGCCAGCGGGACAGGGAATACATACGAGCAGTACTTC.

The genes are TRBV11-3 and TRBJ2-7; tentatively, D is TRBD2 (6 bases). The germline V and J ends were trimmed by 5 bases and 5 bases, with 16 bases remaining between them. This CDR3 contains 14 residues. The germline CDR1 and CDR2 sequences are SGHNT and YENEEA. CDR3 coding DNA: TGTGCCAGCAGCCCCAGGTCGGGGGACCACGAGCAGTACTTC. It yields the protein CASSPRSGDHEQYF.

The CDR3 nucleotides read TGTGCCAGCAGCTTTCGACGCCCCACCGGGGAGCTGTTTTTT. Protein sequence: CASSFRRPTGELFF. The chain links TRBV7-2 to TRBJ2-2; no firm D call. Germline CDR1 reads SGHTA; CDR2 reads FQGNSA. CDR3 length equals 14 residues. V shed 3 bases and J shed 4 bases, with 9 bases lying between them.

The rearrangement joins TRBV11-2 to TRBJ2-7, with 8 positions matching TRBD2. The CDR3 is 17 residues long. CDR1 and CDR2 (germline): SGHAT, FQNNGV. Losses at the gene ends were 3 bases for V and 6 bases for J; bases not matched to a gene: 16. CDR3 coding DNA: TGTGCCAGCAGCTTGTTCTCACTGGCGGGAGGTCTTCCCGAGCAGTACTTC. Protein: CASSLFSLAGGLPEQYF. The full variable domain, in which reference TRBV11-2 and TRBJ2-7 provide the parts outside the CDR3, is EAGVAQSPRYKIIEKRQSVAFWCNPISGHATLYWYQQILGQGPKLLIQFQNNGVVDDSQLPKDRFSAERLKGVDSTLKIQPAKLEDSAVYLCASSLFSLAGGLPEQYFGPGTRLTVT.

J is TRBJ2-1 and V is TRBV7-2, with D uncertain. V dropped 5 bases and J dropped 0 bases, with 11 bases sitting between them. The CDR3 has 15 amino acids. Germline V gives CDR1 SGHTA, CDR2 FQGNSA. The chain's CDR3 is CASSPRASSYNEQFF. The CDR3 DNA reads TGTGCCAGCAGCCCCCGGGCCAGCTCCTACAATGAGCAGTTCTTC.

V usage is TRBV20-1 and J usage is TRBJ2-2; 10 bases match TRBD2. In germline, CDR1 is DFQATT, CDR2 SNEGSKA (reference sequence). The CDR3 spans 17 residues. Trimming took 0 bases from V and 2 from J; bases not matched to a gene: 6. The CDR3: CSARDRTSGINTGELFF. In nucleotides, the CDR3 is TGCAGTGCTAGAGACCGTACTAGCGGGATTAACACCGGGGAGCTGTTTTTT.

The chain is built from TRBV6-2 or TRBV6-3 and TRBJ2-6; D gene ambiguous. Between the trimmed V and J ends, which lost 2 bases and 0 bases, there was a span of 8 bases. Germline lookup yields CDR1 MNHEY and CDR2 SVGEGT. This CDR3 has 16 residues. CDR3 sequence: CASSYTSGSGANVLTF. Here the CDR3 DNA reads TGTGCCAGCAGTTACACATCGGGCTCTGGGGCCAACGTCCTGACTTTC.

CDR3 sequence: CAISDWTSTDTQYF. For the CDR3, the DNA is TGTGCCATCAGTGATTGGACTAGCACAGATACGCAGTATTTT. The chain couples TRBV10-3 to TRBJ2-3; D possibly corresponds to TRBD2 (5 bases). Germline CDR1 is ENHRY and CDR2 is SYGVKD. Trimming removed 3 bases at V and 0 bases at J, with 7 bases between. The CDR3 runs to 14 residues.

The genes are TRBV5-6 and TRBJ2-3, with 11 bases that match TRBD2. V shed 5 bases and J 7 bases; nucleotides not matched to a gene: 12. Germline-derived CDR1 and CDR2 are SGHDT and YYEEEE. This CDR3 contains 16 residues. As DNA, the CDR3 is TGTGCCAGCAGTTTTGGTAGCGGGAGGGCCTTAAATACGCAGTATTTT. It yields the protein CASSFGSGRALNTQYF.

This chain links TRBV25-1 with TRBJ2-3; the D gene is possibly TRBD1 (5 bases). Germline V CDR1 and CDR2: MGHDK, SYGVNS. Trimming removed 1 base at V and 2 bases at J, with 7 bases between. CDR3 size: 14 residues. CDR3 protein: CASSESQATDTQYF. The CDR3 coding sequence is TGTGCCAGCAGTGAATCACAGGCCACAGATACGCAGTATTTT.

The chain combines TRBV7-9 with TRBJ1-1; D call uncertain. In germline, CDR1 is SEHNR, CDR2 FQNEAQ (reference sequence). V was cut by 5 bases and J by 4 bases, with 23 bases left in between. CDR3 length: 17 amino acids. For the CDR3, the DNA is TGTGCCAGCAGCAGTATTTCGGGCGCCCTGGGAAGCACTGAAGCTTTCTTT. As protein: CASSSISGALGSTEAFF.

The chain has TRBV20-1 and TRBJ1-5; D remains ambiguous. The CDR3 totals 15 residues. The germline V gene encodes CDR1 DFQATT and CDR2 SNEGSKA (reference sequence). Trimming cost V 1 base and J 7 bases, with 17 bases left between them. CDR3 nucleotides: TGCAGTGCTAGAGGGGGATACGGGAATGGGCAGCCCCAGCATTTT. Its translation: CSARGGYGNGQPQHF.

The chain uses TRBV28 and TRBJ2-7; D remains unclear. CDR1 is MDHEN, CDR2 SYDVKM, per germline. CDR3 length: 12 residues. Trimming removed 4 bases from V and 4 bases from J, with 8 bases in between. CDR3 residues: CASSSLRYEQYF. The CDR3 DNA sequence: TGTGCCAGCAGTTCGTTGCGATACGAGCAGTACTTC.

The chain couples TRBV20-1 to TRBJ2-7; 13 nucleotides align to TRBD2. The CDR3 contains 15 residues. Germline CDR1 reads DFQATT; CDR2 reads SNEGSKA (reference sequence). J lost 0 bases, V lost 1 base, and 0 bases had no gene match. The DNA for the CDR3 is TGCAGTGCTAGAGGGACTAGCGGGAGCTCCTACGAGCAGTACTTC. Protein sequence: CSARGTSGSSYEQYF.

The rearrangement joins TRBV6-1 to TRBJ1-4; D is undetermined. This CDR3 spans 14 amino acids. V was shortened by 8 bases and J by 0 bases, with 10 bases between the two germline ends. Looked up from germline, CDR1 is MNHNS and CDR2 is SASEGT. The CDR3 loop is CASRSPATNEKLFF. CDR3 sequence (DNA): TGTGCCAGCCGAAGTCCGGCAACTAATGAAAAACTGTTTTTT.